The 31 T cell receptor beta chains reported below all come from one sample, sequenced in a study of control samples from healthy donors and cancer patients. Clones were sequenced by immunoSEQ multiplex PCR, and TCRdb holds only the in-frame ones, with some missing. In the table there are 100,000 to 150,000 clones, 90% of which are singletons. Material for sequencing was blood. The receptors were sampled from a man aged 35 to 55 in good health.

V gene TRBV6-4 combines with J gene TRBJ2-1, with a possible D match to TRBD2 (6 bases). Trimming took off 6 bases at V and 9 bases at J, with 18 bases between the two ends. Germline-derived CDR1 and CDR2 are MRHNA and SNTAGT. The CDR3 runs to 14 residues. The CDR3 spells CASSAEEGPFEQFF. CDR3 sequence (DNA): TGTGCCAGCAGCGCCGAGGAGGGGCCCTTTGAGCAGTTCTTC.

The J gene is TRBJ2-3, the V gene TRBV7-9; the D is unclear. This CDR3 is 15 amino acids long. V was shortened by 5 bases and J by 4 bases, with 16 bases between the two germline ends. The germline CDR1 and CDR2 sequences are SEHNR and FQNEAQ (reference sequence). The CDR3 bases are TGTGCCAGCAGCCCCGGTGAGATCGGCGCAGATACGCAGTATTTT. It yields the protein CASSPGEIGADTQYF.

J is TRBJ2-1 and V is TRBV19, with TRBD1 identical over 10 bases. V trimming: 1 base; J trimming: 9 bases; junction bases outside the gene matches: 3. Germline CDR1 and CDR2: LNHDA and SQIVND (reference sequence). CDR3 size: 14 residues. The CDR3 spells CASSIGQGAGEQFF. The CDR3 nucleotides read TGTGCCAGTAGTATAGGACAGGGGGCCGGTGAGCAGTTCTTC.

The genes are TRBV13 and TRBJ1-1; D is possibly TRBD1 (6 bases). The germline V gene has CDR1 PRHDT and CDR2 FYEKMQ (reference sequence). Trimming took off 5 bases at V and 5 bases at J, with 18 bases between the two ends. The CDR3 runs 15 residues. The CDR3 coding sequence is TGTGCCAGCAGCCCTGGAGTTGGGGGGCGGACTGAAGCTTTCTTT. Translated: CASSPGVGGRTEAFF.

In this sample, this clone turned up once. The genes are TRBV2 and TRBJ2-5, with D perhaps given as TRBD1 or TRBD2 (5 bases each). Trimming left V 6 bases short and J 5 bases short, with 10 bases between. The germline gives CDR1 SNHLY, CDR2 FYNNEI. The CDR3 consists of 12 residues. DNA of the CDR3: TGTGCCAGCAGGGGGCGGGTGGAGACCCAGTACTTC. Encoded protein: CASRGRVETQYF.

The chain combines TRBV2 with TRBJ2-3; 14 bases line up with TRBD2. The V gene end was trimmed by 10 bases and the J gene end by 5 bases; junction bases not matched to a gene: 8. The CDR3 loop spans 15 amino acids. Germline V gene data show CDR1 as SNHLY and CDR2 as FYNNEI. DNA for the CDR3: TGTGCCACCCACCTGACTAGCGGGGGGGGAGATACGCAGTATTTT. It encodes CATHLTSGGGDTQYF.

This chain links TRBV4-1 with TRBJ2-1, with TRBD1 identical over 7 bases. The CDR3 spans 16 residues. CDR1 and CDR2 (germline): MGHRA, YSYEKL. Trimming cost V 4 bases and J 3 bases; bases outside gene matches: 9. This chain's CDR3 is CASSRQVTGNYNEQFF. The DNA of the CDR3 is TGCGCCAGCAGCCGGCAAGTGACAGGGAACTACAATGAGCAGTTCTTC.

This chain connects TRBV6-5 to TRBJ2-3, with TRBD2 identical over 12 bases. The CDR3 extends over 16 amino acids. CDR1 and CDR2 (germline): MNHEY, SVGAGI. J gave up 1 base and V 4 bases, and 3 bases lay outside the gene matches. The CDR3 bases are TGTGCCAGCAGTTTATGGACTAGCGGGGGCACAGATACGCAGTATTTT. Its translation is CASSLWTSGGTDTQYF.

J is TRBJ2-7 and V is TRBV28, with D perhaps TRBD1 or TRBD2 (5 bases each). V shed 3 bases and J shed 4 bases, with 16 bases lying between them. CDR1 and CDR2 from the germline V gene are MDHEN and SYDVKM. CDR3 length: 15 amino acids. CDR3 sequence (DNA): TGTGCCAGCAGTTTGGGTGGGAGTAGGGGTTACGAGCAGTACTTC. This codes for CASSLGGSRGYEQYF.

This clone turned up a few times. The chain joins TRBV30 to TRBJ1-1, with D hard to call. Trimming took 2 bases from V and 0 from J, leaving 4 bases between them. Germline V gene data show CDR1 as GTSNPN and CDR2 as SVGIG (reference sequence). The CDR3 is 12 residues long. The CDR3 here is CAWSRMNTEAFF. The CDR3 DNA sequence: TGTGCCTGGAGTCGCATGAACACTGAAGCTTTCTTT.

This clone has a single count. The CDR3, as DNA: TGTGCCAGCAGCTTAACGTCCGGGGAATCCTTTCCTCCCTATGGCTACACCTTC. It encodes CASSLTSGESFPPYGYTF. The chain uses TRBV11-2 and TRBJ1-2; D remains unclear. Germline V gives CDR1 SGHAT, CDR2 FQNNGV. This CDR3 contains 18 residues. The V gene lost 2 bases and the J gene lost 4 bases, with 23 bases spanning the gap.

In DNA, the CDR3 is TGTGCCAGCAGCCAAGAAGGCGGGGGGGCAGGGGGTACGCAGTATTTT. Residues: CASSQEGGGAGGTQYF. The chain links TRBV4-2 to TRBJ2-3; TRBD2 aligns across 9 bases. The germline gives CDR1 LGHNA, CDR2 YNFKEQ. V was pared by 0 bases and J by 8 bases, with 9 bases of the junction left unmatched. The CDR3 length is 16 residues.

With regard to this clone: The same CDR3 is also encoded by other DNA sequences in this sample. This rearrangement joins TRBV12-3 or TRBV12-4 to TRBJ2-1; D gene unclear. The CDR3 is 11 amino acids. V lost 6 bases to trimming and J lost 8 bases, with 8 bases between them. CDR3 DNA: TGTGCCAGCAGCTATATCGATGAGCAGTTCTTC. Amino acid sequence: CASSYIDEQFF.

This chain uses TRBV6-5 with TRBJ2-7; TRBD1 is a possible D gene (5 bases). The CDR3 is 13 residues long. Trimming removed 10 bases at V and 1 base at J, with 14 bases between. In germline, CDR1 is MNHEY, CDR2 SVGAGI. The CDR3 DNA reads TGTGCCACCTCCGACAGAGTTTCCTACGAGCAGTACTTC. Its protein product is CATSDRVSYEQYF.

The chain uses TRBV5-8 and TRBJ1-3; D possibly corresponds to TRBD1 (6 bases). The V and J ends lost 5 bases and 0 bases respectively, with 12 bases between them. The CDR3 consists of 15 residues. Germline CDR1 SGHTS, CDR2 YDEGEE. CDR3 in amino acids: CASRPRGASGNTIYF. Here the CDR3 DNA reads TGTGCCAGCAGGCCAAGGGGGGCCTCTGGAAACACCATATATTTT.

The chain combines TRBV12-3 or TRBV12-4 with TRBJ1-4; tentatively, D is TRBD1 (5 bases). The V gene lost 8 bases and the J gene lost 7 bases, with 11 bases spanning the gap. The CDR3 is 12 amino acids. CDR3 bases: TGTGCCAGCGAGGGGCTAGGTGAAAAACTGTTTTTT. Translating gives CASEGLGEKLFF.

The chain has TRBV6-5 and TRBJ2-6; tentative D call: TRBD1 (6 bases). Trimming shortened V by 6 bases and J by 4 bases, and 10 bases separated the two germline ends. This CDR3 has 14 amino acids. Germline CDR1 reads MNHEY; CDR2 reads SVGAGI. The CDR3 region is CASRAGVGANVLTF. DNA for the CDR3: TGTGCCAGCAGGGCAGGGGTCGGGGCCAACGTCCTGACTTTC.

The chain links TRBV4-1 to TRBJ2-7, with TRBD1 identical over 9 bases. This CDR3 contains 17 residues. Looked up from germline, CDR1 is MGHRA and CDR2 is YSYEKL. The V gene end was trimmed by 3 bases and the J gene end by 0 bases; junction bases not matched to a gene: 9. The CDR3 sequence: CASSQTLGTGLSYEQYF. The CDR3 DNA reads TGCGCCAGCAGCCAGACTCTCGGGACAGGGCTCTCCTACGAGCAGTACTTC.

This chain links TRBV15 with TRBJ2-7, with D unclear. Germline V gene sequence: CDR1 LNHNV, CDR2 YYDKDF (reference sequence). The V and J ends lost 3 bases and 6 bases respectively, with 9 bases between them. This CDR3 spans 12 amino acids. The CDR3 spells CATSSGYPEQYF. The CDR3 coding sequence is TGTGCCACCAGCAGCGGATACCCCGAGCAGTACTTC.

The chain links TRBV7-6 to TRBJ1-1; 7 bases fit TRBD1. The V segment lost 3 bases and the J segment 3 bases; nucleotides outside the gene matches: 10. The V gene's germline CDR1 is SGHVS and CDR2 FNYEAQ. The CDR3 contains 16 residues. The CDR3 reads CASSFSTGIFDTEAFF. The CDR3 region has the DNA TGTGCCAGCAGCTTCTCGACAGGGATTTTCGACACTGAAGCTTTCTTT.

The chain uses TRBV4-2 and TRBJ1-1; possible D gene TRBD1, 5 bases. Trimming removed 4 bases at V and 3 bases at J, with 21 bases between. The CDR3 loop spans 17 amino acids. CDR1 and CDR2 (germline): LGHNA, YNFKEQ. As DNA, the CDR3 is TGTGCCAGCAGCCCTAAAACCGGGACGGCTGGGGACACTGAAGCTTTCTTT. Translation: CASSPKTGTAGDTEAFF.

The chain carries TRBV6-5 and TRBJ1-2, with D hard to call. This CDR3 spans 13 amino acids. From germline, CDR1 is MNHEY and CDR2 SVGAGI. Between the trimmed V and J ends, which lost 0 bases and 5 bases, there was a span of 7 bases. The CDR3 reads CASSYSKIYGYTF. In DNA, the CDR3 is TGTGCCAGCAGTTACTCGAAGATTTATGGCTACACCTTC.

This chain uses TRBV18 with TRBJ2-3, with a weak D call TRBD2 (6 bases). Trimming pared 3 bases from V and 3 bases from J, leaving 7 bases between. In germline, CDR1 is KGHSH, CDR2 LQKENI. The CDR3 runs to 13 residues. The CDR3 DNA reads TGTGCCAGCTCACCGGGGAGGACAGATACGCAGTATTTT. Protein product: CASSPGRTDTQYF.

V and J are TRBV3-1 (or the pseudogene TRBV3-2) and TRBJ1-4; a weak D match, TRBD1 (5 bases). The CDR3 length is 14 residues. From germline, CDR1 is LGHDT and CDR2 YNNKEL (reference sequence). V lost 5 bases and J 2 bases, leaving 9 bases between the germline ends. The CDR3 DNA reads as TGTGCCAGCAGCGCCTCAGGGACTAATGAAAAACTGTTTTTT. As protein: CASSASGTNEKLFF.

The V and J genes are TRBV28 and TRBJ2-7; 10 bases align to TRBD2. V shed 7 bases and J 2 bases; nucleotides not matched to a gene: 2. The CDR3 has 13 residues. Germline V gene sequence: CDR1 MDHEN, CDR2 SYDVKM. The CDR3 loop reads CASNSGGAYEQYF. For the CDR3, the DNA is TGTGCCAGCAACAGCGGGGGGGCCTACGAGCAGTACTTC.

The CDR3 spells CAISDIAGGPGDTQYF. CDR3 DNA: TGTGCCATCAGTGACATAGCGGGGGGGCCGGGGGATACGCAGTATTTT. The chain has TRBV10-3 and TRBJ2-3; TRBD2 matches at 11 bases. This CDR3 is 16 amino acids long. Germline lookup yields CDR1 ENHRY and CDR2 SYGVKD. J was trimmed by 6 bases and V by 3 bases; bases with no gene match: 8.

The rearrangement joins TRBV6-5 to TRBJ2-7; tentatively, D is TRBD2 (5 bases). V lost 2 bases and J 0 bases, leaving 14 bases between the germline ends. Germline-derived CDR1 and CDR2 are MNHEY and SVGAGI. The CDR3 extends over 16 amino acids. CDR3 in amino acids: CASSYRRLGSSYEQYF. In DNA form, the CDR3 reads TGTGCCAGCAGTTACCGGAGGCTAGGGAGCTCCTACGAGCAGTACTTC.

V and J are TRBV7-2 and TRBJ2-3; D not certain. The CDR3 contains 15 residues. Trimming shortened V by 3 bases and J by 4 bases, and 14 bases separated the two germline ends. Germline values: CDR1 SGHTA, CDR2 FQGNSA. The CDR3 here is CASSFQVGSSDTQYF. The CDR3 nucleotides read TGTGCCAGCAGCTTTCAGGTGGGAAGTTCAGATACGCAGTATTTT. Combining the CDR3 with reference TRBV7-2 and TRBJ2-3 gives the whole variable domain GAGVSQSPSNKVTEKGKDVELRCDPISGHTALYWYRQSLGQGLEFLIYFQGNSAPDKSGLPSDRFSAERTGGSVSTLTIQRTQQEDSAVYLCASSFQVGSSDTQYFGPGTRLTVL.

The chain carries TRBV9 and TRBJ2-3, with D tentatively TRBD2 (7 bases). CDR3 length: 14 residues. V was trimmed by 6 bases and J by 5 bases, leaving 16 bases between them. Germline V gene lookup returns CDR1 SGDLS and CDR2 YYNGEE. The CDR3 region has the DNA TGTGCCAGCAACTTGCGGGGGCTCGGAGATACGCAGTATTTT. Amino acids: CASNLRGLGDTQYF.

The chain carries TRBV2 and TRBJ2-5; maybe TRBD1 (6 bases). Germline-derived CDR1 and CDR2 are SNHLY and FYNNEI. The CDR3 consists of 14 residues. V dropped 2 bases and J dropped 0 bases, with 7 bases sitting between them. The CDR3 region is CASSEWTDQETQYF. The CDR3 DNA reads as TGTGCCAGCAGTGAATGGACAGACCAAGAGACCCAGTACTTC.

CDR3 residues: CASSLQRGDRETQYF. The DNA for the CDR3 is TGTGCCAGCAGCTTACAGCGGGGGGACAGGGAAACGCAGTATTTT. The chain has TRBV7-3 and TRBJ2-3; D might be TRBD1 or TRBD2, each matching 9 bases. Germline V CDR1 and CDR2: SGHTA, FQGTGA. The CDR3 extends over 15 amino acids. V was shortened by 2 bases and J by 9 bases, with 18 bases between the two germline ends.